The clone carrying this T cell receptor (beta chain) occurred once. The antigen is unknown. From germline, CDR1 is MDHEN and CDR2 SYDVKM. This CDR3 has 14 residues. The sample is drawn from a study of OX40 agonist ivuxolimab in advanced cancers. General observations from the study: Dose levels from 0.1 to 3.0 mg/kg saw CD4+ and CD8+ blood T cells expand clonally by week 6.

Some clones are missing from TCRdb's copy, which holds only in-frame ones; the method was immunoSEQ multiplex PCR. This sample has tens of thousands of clones, with 75% to 90% found just once. This specimen was CD4+ or CD8+ T cells sorted from blood, taken in a trial of the OX40 agonist ivuxolimab. This chain links TRBV28 with TRBJ1-4; 7 bases align to TRBD1. The receptor comes from an adult with an advanced solid tumor such as melanoma, head and neck, liver or kidney cancer. The CDR3 loop is CASGGAPTNEKLFF. The CDR3 DNA sequence: TGTGCTTCAGGGGGTGCTCCAACTAATGAAAAACTGTTTTTT.